Each of the 28 T cell receptor beta chains below was sequenced from the same sample in a study of blood T cell repertoires in COVID-19. This table comes from immunoSEQ multiplex PCR, and its TCRdb copy is limited to in-frame clones, with some not included. The table includes 650,000 to 800,000 clones, over 80% detected once. The specimen sequenced was peripheral blood. Source of these receptors: a woman aged 18-35 years with acute or convalescent COVID-19.

The rearrangement uses TRBV3-1 (or the pseudogene TRBV3-2) and TRBJ1-5; a weak D match, TRBD1 (6 bases). In germline, CDR1 is LGHDT, CDR2 YNNKEL (reference sequence). Between the trimmed V and J ends, which lost 1 base and 4 bases, there was a span of 20 bases. The CDR3 has 18 amino acids. In DNA form, the CDR3 reads TGTGCCAGCAGCCAAGGCTACACAGGGAAGCGGGGAAATCAGCCCCAGCATTTT. This encodes CASSQGYTGKRGNQPQHF.

The rearrangement uses TRBV25-1 and TRBJ1-1; the D gene is possibly TRBD1 (5 bases). This CDR3 contains 15 residues. Trimming cost V 3 bases and J 0 bases, with 11 bases left between them. CDR1 and CDR2 (germline): MGHDK, SYGVNS. The CDR3 sequence is CASSESGDMNTEAFF. The DNA of the CDR3 is TGTGCCAGCAGTGAGTCGGGGGATATGAACACTGAAGCTTTCTTT. Complete variable domain (other parts from reference TRBV25-1 and TRBJ1-1): EADIYQTPRYLVIGTGKKITLECSQTMGHDKMYWYQQDPGMELHLIHYSYGVNSTEKGDLSSESTVSRIRTEHFPLTLESARPSHTSQYLCASSESGDMNTEAFFGQGTRLTVV.

J is TRBJ1-6 and V is TRBV5-1; TRBD1 matches 8 bases. Looked up from germline, CDR1 is SGHRS and CDR2 is YFSETQ. The CDR3 is made up of 15 amino acids. J was trimmed by 8 bases and V by 4 bases; bases with no gene match: 8. The CDR3 spells CASSPGQGRHSPLHF. CDR3 coding DNA: TGCGCCAGCAGCCCCGGACAGGGAAGACATTCACCCCTCCACTTT.

As concerns this clone: Other DNA sequences in the sample encode the same CDR3. DNA of the CDR3: TGTGCCAGTAGTCCCACAGGGGGATACGAGCAGTACTTC. Encoded protein: CASSPTGGYEQYF. The chain is built from TRBV19 and TRBJ2-7; TRBD1 aligns across 8 bases. The CDR3 runs to 13 residues. The V and J ends lost 5 bases and 4 bases, in that order; junction bases with no gene match: 4. From germline, CDR1 is LNHDA and CDR2 SQIVND (reference sequence).

Points on this clone: The sample contains more than one DNA sequence encoding this CDR3. V usage is TRBV30 and J usage is TRBJ1-2; tentatively, D is TRBD1 (5 bases). Trimming removed 0 bases from V and 3 bases from J, with 8 bases in between. The CDR3 is 13 amino acids. Per the germline V gene, CDR1 is GTSNPN and CDR2 is SVGIG (reference sequence). CDR3 sequence reads: CAWSVGQYYGYTF. CDR3 sequence (DNA): TGTGCCTGGAGTGTAGGACAATACTATGGCTACACCTTC. The entire variable domain, with the rest obtained from reference TRBV30 and TRBJ1-2, is as follows: SQTIHQWPATLVQPVGSPLSLECTVEGTSNPNLYWYRQAAGRGLQLLFYSVGIGQISSEVPQNLSASRPQDRQFILSSKKLLLSDSGFYLCAWSVGQYYGYTFGSGTRLTVV.

This clone showed up just once. The limits of the CDR3 on the DNA are not certain, so only TCRdb's listed CDR3 is given. This chain connects TRBV21-1 to TRBJ1-3; the D call TRBD1 from the table was never checked on the DNA. TRBV21-1 is listed as a pseudogene. Both ends counted, the CDR3 spans 18 residues. CDR3 protein: CASSKARDRVGSGNTIYF.

This chain links TRBV4-3 with TRBJ1-3; the match to TRBD1 covers 10 bases. This CDR3 is built from 17 residues. Germline-derived CDR1 and CDR2 are LGHNA and YSLEER. The V gene end was trimmed by 3 bases and the J gene end by 1 base; junction bases not matched to a gene: 6. This CDR3 reads CASSQQTGGLSGNTIYF. The CDR3 DNA reads TGCGCCAGCAGCCAGCAGACAGGGGGCTTATCTGGAAACACCATATATTTT.

The chain has TRBV19 and TRBJ2-7, with D possibly matching TRBD2 (6 bases). Trimming removed 6 bases at V and 2 bases at J, with 14 bases between. Germline CDR1 is LNHDA and CDR2 is SQIVND (reference sequence). There are 14 residues in the CDR3. The DNA for the CDR3 is TGTGCCAGTAGCATCAGGGCGGGGACCTACGAGCAGTACTTC. Encoded protein: CASSIRAGTYEQYF. The variable domain in full, completed from reference TRBV19 and TRBJ2-7, reads DGGITQSPKYLFRKEGQNVTLSCEQNLNHDAMYWYRQDPGQGLRLIYYSQIVNDFQKGDIAEGYSVSREKKESFPLTVTSAQKNPTAFYLCASSIRAGTYEQYFGPGTRLTVT.

This clone has only a few counts. The chain is built from TRBV4-3 and TRBJ1-2, with D possibly TRBD1 on 5 matching bases. Trimming left V 3 bases short and J 8 bases short, with 19 bases between. Germline-derived CDR1 and CDR2 are LGHNA and YSLEER. The CDR3 length is 15 residues. CDR3 DNA: TGCGCCAGCAGCCAGAGCCGACAGAATCCTTGGGGCTACACCTTC. Translating it yields CASSQSRQNPWGYTF.

This sequence joins TRBV18 and TRBJ1-4, with D unclear. There are 13 residues in the CDR3. V lost 3 bases and J lost 8, with 10 bases in between. Germline CDR1 is KGHSH and CDR2 is LQKENI. For the CDR3, the DNA is TGTGCCAGCTCACCCGAGTTGTTGGAAAAACTGTTTTTT. Translated: CASSPELLEKLFF.

The CDR3 coding sequence is TGTGCCTGGAGTGTACACAGCCAGGATCCGCAGTACTTC. It translates to CAWSVHSQDPQYF. This rearrangement joins TRBV30 to TRBJ2-7; D gene ambiguous. The germline V gene has CDR1 GTSNPN and CDR2 SVGIG (reference sequence). The V and J ends lost 0 bases and 9 bases respectively, with 15 bases between them. The CDR3 covers 13 residues. Supplemented by reference TRBV30 and TRBJ2-7, the full variable domain reads SQTIHQWPATLVQPVGSPLSLECTVEGTSNPNLYWYRQAAGRGLQLLFYSVGIGQISSEVPQNLSASRPQDRQFILSSKKLLLSDSGFYLCAWSVHSQDPQYFGPGTRLTVT.

The chain is built from TRBV24-1 and TRBJ1-1; D unclear. CDR3 size: 11 residues. V was cut by 5 bases and J by 8 bases, with 8 bases left in between. Germline CDR1 and CDR2: KGHDR and SFDVKD. The CDR3 DNA sequence: TGTGCCACCAGTGGTGCCGGGGAAGCTTTCTTT. This sequence encodes CATSGAGEAFF.

The rearrangement uses TRBV7-9 and TRBJ2-7; no definite D call. The CDR3 runs to 16 residues. Per the germline V gene, CDR1 is SEHNR and CDR2 is FQNEAQ (reference sequence). V lost 4 bases to trimming and J lost 1 base, with 17 bases between them. In nucleotides, the CDR3 is TGTGCCAGCAGCTCCCCCGCCGAGAAGCCTTCCTACGAGCAGTACTTC. It encodes CASSSPAEKPSYEQYF.

The chain recombines TRBV7-2 with TRBJ1-6; 7 bases align to TRBD1. This CDR3 contains 15 residues. Trimming removed 6 bases from V and 9 bases from J; junction bases left unmatched: 11. Germline lookup yields CDR1 SGHTA and CDR2 FQGNSA. The DNA for the CDR3 is TGTGCCAGCAGTTACCCGACAGGGTTGCGTTCACCCCTCCACTTT. It specifies CASSYPTGLRSPLHF.

This chain links TRBV5-4 with TRBJ1-2; no definite D call. This CDR3 contains 12 residues. V was clipped by 0 bases and J by 5 bases, with 5 bases between them. Germline lookup yields CDR1 SGHNT and CDR2 YYREEE (reference sequence). In nucleotides, the CDR3 is TGTGCCAGCAGCTTGGATATTTATGGCTACACCTTC. Translation: CASSLDIYGYTF.

This clone was seen more than once but under ten times. This chain uses TRBV4-1 with TRBJ1-5; tentative D call: TRBD1 (5 bases). This CDR3 contains 15 residues. Trimming removed 0 bases at V and 7 bases at J, with 13 bases between. From germline, CDR1 is MGHRA and CDR2 YSYEKL. The CDR3 reads CASSQDGGAGQPQHF. The DNA for the CDR3 is TGCGCCAGCAGCCAAGATGGAGGGGCTGGCCAGCCCCAGCATTTT.

CDR3 nucleotides: TGTGCCAGCAAAGCGGGTGGCTACGAGCAGTACTTC. Protein product: CASKAGGYEQYF. The rearrangement joins TRBV6-5 to TRBJ2-7; D may be TRBD2 (6 bases). The germline gives CDR1 MNHEY, CDR2 SVGAGI. V dropped 7 bases and J dropped 3 bases, with 10 bases sitting between them. There are 12 residues in the CDR3.

J is TRBJ1-1 and V is TRBV5-4; a possible D gene is TRBD1 (6 bases). Between the trimmed V and J ends, which lost 3 bases and 8 bases, there was a span of 17 bases. Germline V gene data show CDR1 as SGHNT and CDR2 as YYREEE (reference sequence). CDR3 length: 14 amino acids. Here the CDR3 DNA reads TGTGCCAGCAGCTCCCAAAGGGGGATGGCAGAAGCTTTCTTT. Translation: CASSSQRGMAEAFF.

The gene calls are TRBV3-1 (or the pseudogene TRBV3-2) and TRBJ1-2, with D possibly being TRBD1 (5 bases). V gave up 2 bases and J gave up 6 bases, with 13 bases separating them. CDR3 length: 14 residues. Germline-derived CDR1 and CDR2 are LGHDT and YNNKEL (reference sequence). The CDR3 spells CASSQMGLRDGYTF. Here the CDR3 DNA reads TGTGCCAGCAGCCAAATGGGACTGAGGGATGGCTACACCTTC.

On this clone: Other nucleotide sequences in the sample specify the same CDR3. The V gene is TRBV7-3, the J gene TRBJ2-2; D remains unclear. Deletions cut 5 bases from V and 6 bases from J, with 7 bases between. The CDR3 consists of 12 residues. Germline CDR1 and CDR2: SGHTA and FQGTGA. The CDR3 bases are TGTGCCAGCAGCACGAGTGCCGGGGAGCTGTTTTTT. Its translation is CASSTSAGELFF.

This chain uses TRBV4-2 with TRBJ2-7, with a tentative D call TRBD2 (6 bases). CDR3 length: 15 amino acids. V was trimmed by 3 bases and J by 2 bases, leaving 14 bases between them. In germline, CDR1 is LGHNA, CDR2 YNFKEQ. The CDR3 spells CASSQGPGEAYEQYF. The CDR3, as DNA: TGTGCCAGCAGCCAGGGACCCGGGGAGGCCTACGAGCAGTACTTC.

This clone was recorded once. The V gene is TRBV15, the J gene TRBJ1-1; no firm D call. From germline, CDR1 is LNHNV and CDR2 YYDKDF (reference sequence). The CDR3 loop spans 13 amino acids. Trimming took 1 base from V and 4 from J, leaving 7 bases between them. The CDR3 loop is CATSRGRFTEAFF. Here the CDR3 DNA reads TGTGCCACCAGCAGAGGGAGATTCACTGAAGCTTTCTTT.

The chain carries TRBV18 and TRBJ1-5, with D unclear. This CDR3 is 12 amino acids long. The germline V gene encodes CDR1 KGHSH and CDR2 LQKENI. V lost 2 bases, J lost 5 bases, and 4 bases lay in between. The DNA of the CDR3 is TGTGCCAGCTCACCAGAGGATCAGCCCCAGCATTTT. Protein: CASSPEDQPQHF. The full variable domain, rest sourced from reference TRBV18 and TRBJ1-5, is NAGVMQNPRHLVRRRGQEARLRCSPMKGHSHVYWYRQLPEEGLKFMVYLQKENIIDESGMPKERFSAEFPKEGPSILRIQQVVRGDSAAYFCASSPEDQPQHFGDGTRLSIL.

The chain is built from TRBV23-1 and TRBJ2-5; 7 nucleotides line up with TRBD1. TRBV23-1 is identified as an open reading frame with a role that is uncertain. The trim removed 8 bases at V and 3 bases at J, leaving 6 bases unmatched. This CDR3 comprises 13 residues. This CDR3 reads CASLKGQKETQYF. CDR3 nucleotides: TGCGCCAGCCTAAAGGGACAGAAAGAGACCCAGTACTTC.

The genes are TRBV30 and TRBJ1-5; D might be TRBD1 (6 bases). In germline, CDR1 is GTSNPN, CDR2 SVGIG (reference sequence). This CDR3 has 15 amino acids. Trimming shortened V by 1 base and J by 7 bases, and 17 bases separated the two germline ends. The CDR3 DNA sequence: TGTGCCTGGAGTGGGGATCCACAGGGAGAGCAGCCCCAGCATTTT. Its protein is CAWSGDPQGEQPQHF. Full variable domain (outside the CDR3, taken from reference TRBV30 and TRBJ1-5): SQTIHQWPATLVQPVGSPLSLECTVEGTSNPNLYWYRQAAGRGLQLLFYSVGIGQISSEVPQNLSASRPQDRQFILSSKKLLLSDSGFYLCAWSGDPQGEQPQHFGDGTRLSIL.

The chain carries TRBV18 and TRBJ2-5, with D possibly being TRBD1 (5 bases). This CDR3 comprises 16 residues. Trimming cost V 2 bases and J 5 bases, with 18 bases left between them. In germline, CDR1 is KGHSH, CDR2 LQKENI. CDR3 DNA sequence: TGTGCCAGCTCACCAGGGGCAGGGTCCTTTGGCGAGACCCAGTACTTC. Translation: CASSPGAGSFGETQYF.

The chain uses TRBV4-2 and TRBJ2-7; the match to TRBD2 covers 8 bases. This CDR3 region has 14 residues. The V segment lost 3 bases and the J segment 2 bases; nucleotides outside the gene matches: 3. Germline lookup yields CDR1 LGHNA and CDR2 YNFKEQ. The CDR3 region is CASSHRGGPYEQYF. In nucleotides, the CDR3 is TGTGCCAGCAGCCACCGGGGGGGGCCCTACGAGCAGTACTTC.

J is TRBJ1-2 and V is TRBV3-1 (or the pseudogene TRBV3-2), with D tentatively TRBD1 (5 bases). The CDR3 runs to 14 residues. Germline loops: CDR1 LGHDT, CDR2 YNNKEL (reference sequence). Trimming left V 1 base short and J 7 bases short, with 13 bases between. CDR3: CASSQGQSFGGYTF. The CDR3 region has the DNA TGTGCCAGCAGCCAAGGACAGTCTTTTGGTGGCTACACCTTC.